A selection of T cell receptor beta chains follows, all from one sample in a study of T-cell memory formation after mild COVID-19. MiXCR, applied by TCRdb to the 5' RACE reads, yields one record per CDR3 protein. Of 500,000 to 550,000 distinct CDR3 sequences listed, around 20% were seen once; the top ten hold around 12%. The sequenced sample was PBMCs or a T cell subset sorted from them (not recorded which). Receptor source: an adult woman who had mild COVID-19 (a few samples of this study predate the infection). Cell type and time point are not known. Each CDR3 is given with its conserved first and last residue. The order of the fields is D gene, clone size, V gene, J gene, CDR3 length, CDR3 DNA, CDR3 protein. D genes are given only for firm matches. Some rows have no size entry. The others give once, few or many, or a class for an expanded clone.

.	.	TRBV5-5	TRBJ1-1	15	TGTGCCAGCAGTTCACAGACCCAGTTGAACACTGAAGCTTTCTTT	CASSSQTQLNTEAFF
TRBD1	.	TRBV7-2	TRBJ2-1	15	TGTGCCAGCAGAACTATTGCAGGGGGCGGAAATGAGCAGTTCTTC	CASRTIAGGGNEQFF
.	.	TRBV6-6	TRBJ1-1	12	TGTGCCAGCAGTCTTCACAGGCCTGAAGCTTTCTTT	CASSLHRPEAFF
.	few	TRBV10-3	TRBJ2-1	11	TGTGCCATCAGTGAGTTTGATGAGCAGTTCTTC	CAISEFDEQFF
TRBD1	.	TRBV20-1	TRBJ2-5	15	TGCAGTGCTAGAGCCCGCCAGGGGGCGCAAGAGACCCAGTACTTC	CSARARQGAQETQYF
TRBD2	.	TRBV27	TRBJ2-5	13	TGTGCCAGCAGCTGGGGGGGTTCGGAGACCCAGTACTTC	CASSWGGSETQYF
.	.	TRBV7-3	TRBJ2-3	12	TGTGCCAGCAGCGGTCAAACAGATACGCAGTATTTT	CASSGQTDTQYF
.	.	TRBV4-2	TRBJ2-3	14	TGTGCCAGCAGCCAAGGGGGATACACAGATACGCAGTATTTT	CASSQGGYTDTQYF
.	many	TRBV27	TRBJ2-1	14	TGTGCCAGCAGTTTAAAGGGCTCATACAATGAGCAGTTCTTC	CASSLKGSYNEQFF
.	many	TRBV18	TRBJ2-1	13	TGTGCCAGCTCACGTTATAGCGGCAATGAGCAGTTCTTC	CASSRYSGNEQFF
.	.	TRBV7-2	TRBJ2-2	15	TGTGCCAGCAGCTTAGCAGGAACGAGGACCGGGGAGCTGTTTTTT	CASSLAGTRTGELFF
.	.	TRBV18	TRBJ2-7	15	TGTGCCAGCTCCCCGCTGGAGGGGGGATCCAACGAGCAGTACTTC	CASSPLEGGSNEQYF
TRBD2	many	TRBV2	TRBJ2-1	16	TGTGCCAGCAGTGACAATCCGGGAGGGCTGAACAATGAGCAGTTCTTC	CASSDNPGGLNNEQFF
TRBD2	many	TRBV7-3	TRBJ2-1	15	TGTGCCAGCAGCTTCGGACTAGCGGGAGGGAATGAGCAGTTCTTC	CASSFGLAGGNEQFF
.	few	TRBV20-1	TRBJ1-6	14	TGCAGTGCTAGAGCCACTTTACAATATTCACCCCTCCACTTT	CSARATLQYSPLHF
.	.	TRBV18	TRBJ2-3	17	TGTGCCAGCTCACCATCGGGGACTCATACTAGCACAGATACGCAGTATTTT	CASSPSGTHTSTDTQYF
TRBD2	few	TRBV7-7	TRBJ2-5	19	TGTGCCAGCAGCTCTCTAGCGGGGGGACCACCCTTTAACCAAGAGACCCAGTACTTC	CASSSLAGGPPFNQETQYF
.	.	TRBV29-1	TRBJ1-1	13	TGCAGCGTTGCCGGGACATTATCAGGGGAAGCTTTCTTT	CSVAGTLSGEAFF
TRBD1	.	TRBV30	TRBJ2-7	15	TGTGCCTGGAGCGCCGGACAGGGGGCAGGGTACGAGCAGTACTTC	CAWSAGQGAGYEQYF
.	few	TRBV12-3/TRBV12-4	TRBJ1-2	16	TGTGCCAGCAGTTCCCCTATTGCGGCCCGATTTCTAGGCTACACCTTC	CASSSPIAARFLGYTF
TRBD2	.	TRBV5-1	TRBJ2-1	15	TGCGCCAGCAGCTCCCAGGCGGGGGGACACAATGAGCAGTTCTTC	CASSSQAGGHNEQFF
TRBD2	.	TRBV9	TRBJ2-5	15	TGTGCCAGCAGTGGGACTAGCGGGTCTCAAGAGACCCAGTACTTC	CASSGTSGSQETQYF